These 10 T cell receptor beta chains were sequenced from one sample in a study of naive and memory T cell subsets. Overall study findings and caveats: Possibly reflecting memory cells re-expressing CD45RA, a few larger clonotypes occurred in naive repertoires, especially CD8.

Two oligonucleotides, mixed equimolar, formed the beta constant-region primer covering TRBC1 and TRBC2. The ligated cDNA underwent four PCR rounds using SP2 and nested alpha and beta constant-region primers. From the UMI-ligation and nested PCR reads, TCRdb called clonotypes with MiXCR, one entry per CDR3 protein. Of around 93,000 distinct CDR3 sequences in the sample, 10% to 12% are singletons; the top ten hold more than 0.11%. Their antigens remain unidentified. The sample taken for sequencing was naive CD4+ T cells from blood. Every receptor here comes from a human donor in good health.

Ten or more counts support this clonotype. The chain uses TRBV3-1 and TRBJ2-4, with no clear D. Germline CDR1 reads LGHDT; CDR2 reads YNNKEL (reference sequence). V was shortened by 0 bases and J by 5 bases, with 11 bases between the two germline ends. The CDR3 length is 15 residues. In nucleotides, the CDR3 is TGTGCCAGCAGCCAAGAGACGGCAGTACAAAACATTCAGTACTTC. Residues: CASSQETAVQNIQYF.

This clonotype showed up many times. This rearrangement joins TRBV20-1 to TRBJ2-3; D call uncertain. The CDR3 length is 14 residues. Per germline, CDR1 DFQATT and CDR2 SNEGSKA (reference sequence). Deletions cut 3 bases from V and 3 bases from J, with 13 bases between. CDR3 sequence (DNA): TGCAGTGCTAGCCGGTCGGGTGGGACAGATACGCAGTATTTT. Its protein product is CSASRSGGTDTQYF.

At least ten counts were recorded for this clonotype. The chain links TRBV7-9 to TRBJ2-7; D unclear. CDR1 SEHNR and CDR2 FQNEAQ come from the germline V gene (reference sequence). Between the trimmed V and J ends, which lost 1 base and 2 bases, there was a span of 3 bases. This CDR3 is built from 12 residues. The CDR3 bases are TGTGCCAGCAGCTTAGATACCTACGAGCAGTACTTC. It specifies CASSLDTYEQYF.

This clonotype was counted a few times. The chain couples TRBV7-2 to TRBJ2-3; 9 positions match TRBD1. Unmatched junction bases numbered 7, after V lost 5 bases and J lost 7 bases. The CDR3 loop spans 14 amino acids. Germline loops: CDR1 SGHTA, CDR2 FQGNSA. The CDR3 sequence: CASSPRTGANTQYF. The CDR3 DNA reads as TGTGCCAGCAGCCCCAGGACAGGGGCGAATACGCAGTATTTT.

V usage is TRBV9 and J usage is TRBJ2-1; D is unresolved. Germline assignment: CDR1 SGDLS and CDR2 YYNGEE. The CDR3 runs to 16 residues. Trimming took off 0 bases at V and 2 bases at J, with 12 bases between the two ends. CDR3 sequence: CASSVDRDRTYNEQFF. The CDR3 DNA is TGTGCCAGCAGCGTAGATCGCGACCGCACCTACAATGAGCAGTTCTTC. Full variable domain (remainder filled in from reference TRBV9 and TRBJ2-1): DSGVTQTPKHLITATGQRVTLRCSPRSGDLSVYWYQQSLDQGLQFLIQYYNGEERAKGNILERFSAQQFPDLHSELNLSSLELGDSALYFCASSVDRDRTYNEQFFGPGTRLTVL.

This clonotype was recorded many times. V usage is TRBV6-5 and J usage is TRBJ2-7, with a tentative D call TRBD1 (5 bases). Trimming removed 2 bases at V and 0 bases at J, with 8 bases between. Germline V gene lookup returns CDR1 MNHEY and CDR2 SVGAGI. CDR3 length: 14 residues. The CDR3 protein is CASSYARDSYEQYF. The CDR3 bases are TGTGCCAGCAGTTACGCCAGGGACTCCTACGAGCAGTACTTC.

The table lists this clonotype with a few counts. V gene TRBV5-1 combines with J gene TRBJ2-2, with a tentative D call TRBD2 (6 bases). CDR3 length equals 18 residues. Germline V CDR1 and CDR2: SGHRS, YFSETQ. V was pared by 3 bases and J by 0 bases, with 18 bases between. The CDR3 sequence is CASSSLLGRDTNTGELFF. In nucleotides, the CDR3 is TGCGCCAGCAGCTCCCTCCTCGGGCGGGATACGAACACCGGGGAGCTGTTTTTT.

This clonotype came up a few times. The chain couples TRBV12-3 or TRBV12-4 to TRBJ1-1, with 10 bases that match TRBD1. After removal of 6 bases from V and 0 bases from J, the junction contained 13 bases not matched to a gene. The CDR3 runs 18 residues. The CDR3 region is CASRATTGGVHMNTEAFF. The CDR3 DNA reads as TGTGCCAGCAGGGCTACGACAGGGGGCGTCCACATGAACACTGAAGCTTTCTTT.

This clonotype was found a few times. The chain has TRBV7-9 and TRBJ2-1; D gene uncertain. CDR3 size: 11 residues. The V end was cut by 4 bases, the J end by 9 bases, with 7 bases between. The V gene's germline CDR1 is SEHNR and CDR2 FQNEAQ (reference sequence). CDR3 sequence (DNA): TGTGCCAGCAGCTCTGCAGTTGAGCAGTTCTTC. Protein product: CASSSAVEQFF.

This clonotype appeared a few times. J is TRBJ2-5 and V is TRBV3-1, with 7 bases lining up with TRBD2. J gave up 3 bases and V 1 base, and 8 bases lay outside the gene matches. Looked up from germline, CDR1 is LGHDT and CDR2 is YNNKEL (reference sequence). CDR3 length: 16 amino acids. CDR3 region: CASSQGPGAGEETQYF. The CDR3 DNA is TGTGCCAGCAGCCAAGGCCCGGGCGCGGGGGAAGAGACCCAGTACTTC.